This TCR beta chain was recorded in a study of PD-1 blockade in classical Hodgkin lymphoma. Findings and limits, study-wide: Reports indicated that newly diagnosed patients had lower baseline TCR diversity than healthy donors did.

TCRdb's table, derived via immunoSEQ multiplex PCR, lists solely in-frame clones and lacks some. The sample includes about 30,000 clones, 88% of them seen just once. The time point: newly diagnosed, previously untreated cHL patient sample. Using magnetic negative selection, the CD4+ T cells were separated out of thawed PBMCs. Comparison PBMCs came from previously untreated, newly diagnosed classical Hodgkin lymphoma patients. Details on this clone: Antigen unknown.

The CDR3 is 10 residues long. Deletions cut 8 bases from V and 9 bases from J, with 8 bases between. Looked up from germline, CDR1 is SNHLY and CDR2 is FYNNEI. This clonotype originated in a human donor with classical Hodgkin lymphoma. The specimen was CD4+ T cells from blood. The V gene is TRBV2, the J gene TRBJ2-1; D uncertain. CDR3 amino acids: CASLESEQFF. The DNA for the CDR3 is TGTGCCAGCCTTGAGTCTGAGCAGTTCTTC.